This T cell receptor (beta chain) came from a study of CD8+CD57+ T cells in acquired aplastic anemia. The wider study: Average DNA yield from sorted CD4+ and CD8+ cells was about 3 ug. About 10 million reads, on average, were obtained for CD4+ cells from healthy donors. Study-level points and caveats: Researchers report that 25 to 30 CD8+ CDR3 sequences appeared in both patients and controls.

Investigators profiled TCR beta VDJ and CDR3 from genomic DNA template. TCRdb independently ran MiXCR on the reads; one entry per CDR3 protein. Altogether 100,000 to 150,000 distinct CDR3 sequences are present, over 45% being singletons, with the ten largest covering around 2.3%. About this clonotype itself: Its target is unknown.

The ends were cut back, 5 bases at V and 8 bases at J, with 22 bases in the middle. CDR1 and CDR2 (germline): MGHDK, SYGVNS. The CDR3 consists of 17 residues. The specimen sequenced was sorted CD4+, CD8+, or CD8+CD57+ T cells (not recorded which) from PBMCs. The chain uses TRBV25-1 and TRBJ1-6; D might be TRBD1 (5 bases). The sequence was obtained from a human donor in good health, serving as a control. CDR3: CASSIIPAGSGDSPLHF. The CDR3 nucleotides are TGTGCCAGCAGTATCATCCCGGCAGGGAGTGGGGATTCACCCCTCCACTTT.